These T cell receptor beta chains were read from a single sample in a study of persistence of HIV-infected CD4 T cells. TCRdb's copy holds only in-frame clones and misses some; the assay was immunoSEQ multiplex PCR. The top ten hold more than 7% of the sample, which has roughly 16,000 clones, almost 65% seen once. For these receptors, no antigen is known. The sequencing here drew on CD4+ T cells sorted from PBMCs after roughly 17-hour stimulation, taken from a patient who received antiretroviral therapy. Receptors were obtained from an adult woman with HIV who was CMV-seropositive. CDR3s include the opening cysteine and the closing phenylalanine or tryptophan. The order of the fields is D gene, V gene, J gene, clone size, CDR3 DNA, CDR3 protein. A D gene is named only where the DNA matches it firmly. Some rows have no size entry. The others give once, few or many, or a class for an expanded clone.

TRBD1	TRBV5-1	TRBJ2-3	few	TGCGCCAGCAGCATCCAAGGGGGCTCAGATACGCAGTATTTT	CASSIQGGSDTQYF
TRBD1	TRBV10-2	TRBJ2-3	.	TGCGCCGGGGCCCGGATGACAGGGGATACGCAGTATTTT	CAGARMTGDTQYF
.	TRBV29-1	TRBJ1-3	.	TGCAGCGTGGGGCTAGGACAGAGTGGAAACACCATATATTTT	CSVGLGQSGNTIYF
TRBD1	TRBV5-8	TRBJ1-4	.	TGTGCCAGCAGCAAAAGACAGGGGACAGAAAAACTGTTTTTT	CASSKRQGTEKLFF
TRBD2	TRBV2	TRBJ2-3	.	TGTGCCAGCAGTATCCTAGCGGGGGGGCTTGCGGATACGCAGTATTTT	CASSILAGGLADTQYF
.	TRBV2	TRBJ2-7	.	TGTGCCAGCAGTGAAGGCTCAATTATCCACGAGCAGTACTTC	CASSEGSIIHEQYF
.	TRBV2	TRBJ1-1	.	TGTGCCAGCAGGCTAGGCGGGGGCACTGAAGCTTTCTTT	CASRLGGGTEAFF
TRBD1	TRBV2	TRBJ1-5	once	TGTGCCAGCAGTGTGGGACAGGGGAAACAGCCCCAGCATTTT	CASSVGQGKQPQHF
.	TRBV5-1	TRBJ1-3	.	TGCGCCAGCAGCTTAAATCGGGGGTCTGGAAACACCATATATTTT	CASSLNRGSGNTIYF
.	TRBV7-9	TRBJ1-4	.	TGTGCCAGCAGCTTGGGCCAGGTTAATGAAAAACTGTTTTTT	CASSLGQVNEKLFF
.	TRBV29-1	TRBJ1-3	.	TGCAGCGTTAGGTGGGGACCCGGCTCTGGAAACACCATATATTTT	CSVRWGPGSGNTIYF